Following are 24 T cell receptor beta chains from one sample sequenced in a study of blood T cell repertoires in COVID-19. Produced via immunoSEQ multiplex PCR; TCRdb's table is partial and in-frame only. Among some 250,000 clones listed, less than 85% were seen once. Material: peripheral blood. Receptor source: a woman aged 18-35 years with acute or convalescent COVID-19.

The J gene is TRBJ2-1, the V gene TRBV6-5; D may be TRBD2 (6 bases). Germline loops: CDR1 MNHEY, CDR2 SVGAGI. Trimming pared 2 bases from V and 5 bases from J, leaving 16 bases between. This CDR3 is 16 amino acids long. As DNA, the CDR3 is TGTGCCAGCAGTTACAGGGGCGGGGCTCAGAACAATGAGCAGTTCTTC. Translating it yields CASSYRGGAQNNEQFF.

Comments on this clone: Additional DNA sequences in this sample encode the identical CDR3. The chain recombines TRBV6-5 with TRBJ2-7; TRBD2 matches at 11 bases. The CDR3 is 15 residues long. J was trimmed by 0 bases and V by 4 bases; bases with no gene match: 2. Germline V lookup: CDR1 MNHEY, CDR2 SVGAGI. CDR3 nucleotides: TGTGCCAGCAGTTTAACTAGCGGGAGCTCCTACGAGCAGTACTTC. Its protein product is CASSLTSGSSYEQYF.

This chain uses TRBV3-1 (or the pseudogene TRBV3-2) with TRBJ2-1, with 15 bases lining up with TRBD2. V trimming: 4 bases; J trimming: 1 base; junction bases outside the gene matches: 8. The CDR3 extends over 19 amino acids. The germline V gene encodes CDR1 LGHDT and CDR2 YNNKEL (reference sequence). The CDR3 region has the DNA TGTGCCAGCAGCCGGAACGGGACTAGCGGGAGGAATTCCTACAATGAGCAGTTCTTC. It is translated as CASSRNGTSGRNSYNEQFF.

This clone was seen a single time. The V gene is TRBV3-1 (or the pseudogene TRBV3-2), the J gene TRBJ2-7, with D perhaps TRBD2 (6 bases). This CDR3 has 15 amino acids. The V gene lost 4 bases and the J gene lost 0 bases, with 13 bases spanning the gap. Germline V lookup: CDR1 LGHDT, CDR2 YNNKEL (reference sequence). For the CDR3, the DNA is TGTGCCAGCAGCCTTCGGGACTGGAACTCCTACGAGCAGTACTTC. This encodes CASSLRDWNSYEQYF.

This clone appeared a few times. CDR3 in DNA: TGTGCCAGCACCCTCGGGGTAGCTTATGGCTACACCTTC. This codes for CASTLGVAYGYTF. The gene calls are TRBV6-5 and TRBJ1-2; D is unresolved. CDR1 and CDR2 (germline): MNHEY, SVGAGI. Trimming took 7 bases from V and 5 from J, leaving 14 bases between them. This CDR3 has 13 amino acids.

The chain employs TRBV19 and TRBJ2-7; possibly TRBD2 for D (6 bases). The CDR3 runs 14 residues. CDR1 and CDR2 (germline): LNHDA, SQIVND (reference sequence). With 1 base removed from V and 4 bases from J, the gap between germline ends came to 11 bases. In DNA, the CDR3 is TGTGCCAGTAGTATAGCGGGAGTTGGGTACGAGCAGTACTTC. Encoded protein: CASSIAGVGYEQYF. Drawing the rest from reference TRBV19 and TRBJ2-7, the complete variable domain is DGGITQSPKYLFRKEGQNVTLSCEQNLNHDAMYWYRQDPGQGLRLIYYSQIVNDFQKGDIAEGYSVSREKKESFPLTVTSAQKNPTAFYLCASSIAGVGYEQYFGPGTRLTVT.

This chain uses TRBV7-9 with TRBJ1-1; maybe TRBD1 (5 bases). Trimming took off 4 bases at V and 2 bases at J, with 11 bases between the two ends. CDR1 is SEHNR, CDR2 FQNEAQ, per germline (reference sequence). The CDR3 length is 14 residues. For the CDR3, the DNA is TGTGCCAGCAGCTCACAGGCTTACAACACTGAAGCTTTCTTT. It encodes CASSSQAYNTEAFF. The entire variable domain, with the rest obtained from reference TRBV7-9 and TRBJ1-1, is as follows: DTGVSQNPRHKITKRGQNVTFRCDPISEHNRLYWYRQTLGQGPEFLTYFQNEAQLEKSRLLSDRFSAERPKGSFSTLEIQRTEQGDSAMYLCASSSQAYNTEAFFGQGTRLTVV.

V is TRBV12-3 or TRBV12-4 and J is TRBJ1-2, with D possibly matching TRBD1 (5 bases). V lost 2 bases, J lost 8 bases, and 9 bases lay in between. The CDR3 is made up of 12 amino acids. The CDR3 nucleotides read TGTGCCAGCAGTTTACAGGGCACGGGCTACACCTTC. Amino acid sequence: CASSLQGTGYTF.

The chain carries TRBV5-6 and TRBJ2-5; D possibly corresponds to TRBD2 (7 bases). Germline values: CDR1 SGHDT, CDR2 YYEEEE. Trimming cost V 7 bases and J 5 bases, with 21 bases left between them. The CDR3 covers 15 residues. DNA for the CDR3: TGTGCCAGCTCACCGGCGCCGGGGGGCCTGGAGACCCAGTACTTC. The encoded protein is CASSPAPGGLETQYF.

The CDR3 loop reads CASGLAGDSEETQYF. CDR3 sequence (DNA): TGCGCCAGCGGGTTGGCGGGAGATTCGGAAGAGACCCAGTACTTC. The gene calls are TRBV5-1 and TRBJ2-5; 7 nucleotides match TRBD2. Germline V gene lookup returns CDR1 SGHRS and CDR2 YFSETQ. V lost 7 bases and J lost 3; bases outside the gene matches: 12. This CDR3 spans 15 amino acids.

The chain is built from TRBV30 and TRBJ2-1, with D tentatively TRBD2 (6 bases). The CDR3 loop spans 14 amino acids. With 3 bases removed from V and 2 bases from J, the gap between germline ends came to 11 bases. Germline assignment: CDR1 GTSNPN and CDR2 SVGIG (reference sequence). CDR3 in amino acids: CAWREEGTYNEQFF. DNA of the CDR3: TGTGCCTGGAGGGAGGAGGGCACCTACAATGAGCAGTTCTTC.

V gene TRBV20-1 combines with J gene TRBJ1-4, with a tentative D call TRBD1 (5 bases). The CDR3 has 14 amino acids. V was shortened by 3 bases and J by 7 bases, with 15 bases between the two germline ends. Looked up from germline, CDR1 is DFQATT and CDR2 is SNEGSKA (reference sequence). Here the CDR3 reads CSASQGNFREKLFF. CDR3 bases: TGCAGTGCTAGTCAGGGAAATTTTCGTGAAAAACTGTTTTTT.

This clone has just a few counts. CDR3 in DNA: TGTGCCAGCAAACCGGGGGGGCTCCACGAGCAGTACTTC. Translation: CASKPGGLHEQYF. The V gene is TRBV7-2, the J gene TRBJ2-7, with 8 bases aligning to TRBD2. This CDR3 spans 13 amino acids. Losses at the gene ends were 7 bases for V and 5 bases for J; bases not matched to a gene: 7. Looked up from germline, CDR1 is SGHTA and CDR2 is FQGNSA.

The genes are TRBV4-3 and TRBJ2-1, with D possibly being TRBD1 (5 bases). V was cut by 0 bases and J by 7 bases, with 10 bases left in between. This CDR3 comprises 14 residues. The germline CDR1 and CDR2 sequences are LGHNA and YSLEER. CDR3 DNA sequence: TGCGCCAGCAGCCAAGATATGGGGCGAAATGAGCAGTTCTTC. Its translation: CASSQDMGRNEQFF.

The genes are TRBV6-1 and TRBJ2-6, with 11 bases fitting TRBD2. J gave up 0 bases and V 4 bases, and 8 bases lay outside the gene matches. The germline gives CDR1 MNHNS, CDR2 SASEGT. This CDR3 spans 19 amino acids. Here the CDR3 reads CASSALLAGVLSGANVLTF. In nucleotides, the CDR3 is TGTGCCAGCAGTGCCCTACTAGCGGGAGTTCTCTCTGGGGCCAACGTCCTGACTTTC.

The rearrangement links TRBV20-1 to TRBJ2-1; 8 bases agree with TRBD2. Looked up from germline, CDR1 is DFQATT and CDR2 is SNEGSKA (reference sequence). V was clipped by 3 bases and J by 0 bases; unmatched bases: 16. This CDR3 comprises 19 residues. CDR3 amino acids: CSASAHGAGGVISYNEQFF. In nucleotides, the CDR3 is TGCAGTGCTAGTGCCCACGGTGCGGGAGGTGTTATCTCCTACAATGAGCAGTTCTTC.

V gene TRBV5-1 combines with J gene TRBJ2-1, with 8 bases lining up with TRBD2. V gave up 4 bases and J gave up 3 bases; unmatched junction bases: 12. The germline V gene encodes CDR1 SGHRS and CDR2 YFSETQ. This CDR3 comprises 17 residues. The CDR3 reads CASSPISAGAGYNEQFF. CDR3 DNA: TGCGCCAGCAGCCCCATTTCAGCGGGAGCGGGCTACAATGAGCAGTTCTTC.

This rearrangement joins TRBV10-2 to TRBJ2-3; 12 bases agree with TRBD2. V lost 7 bases to trimming and J lost 7 bases; unmatched junction nucleotides: 9. This CDR3 is 15 amino acids long. The germline V gene encodes CDR1 WSHSY and CDR2 SAAADI. In nucleotides, the CDR3 is TGCGCCAGCATCGCACTAGCGGGAGGAGGAAATACGCAGTATTTT. This gives the protein CASIALAGGGNTQYF.

This chain connects TRBV5-1 to TRBJ2-3; 9 bases match TRBD2. Germline assignment: CDR1 SGHRS and CDR2 YFSETQ. The V gene end was trimmed by 0 bases and the J gene end by 2 bases; junction bases not matched to a gene: 10. The CDR3 runs to 18 residues. In nucleotides, the CDR3 is TGCGCCAGCAGCTTGGAGATCATAGCGGGAGATCCCACAGATACGCAGTATTTT. It encodes CASSLEIIAGDPTDTQYF.

This chain links TRBV6-2 or TRBV6-3 with TRBJ2-5; 7 nucleotides align to TRBD1. After removal of 6 bases from V and 4 bases from J, the junction contained 17 bases not matched to a gene. CDR1 and CDR2 from the germline V gene are MNHEY and SVGEGT. This CDR3 contains 17 residues. This CDR3 reads CASSHGFPGQLGETQYF. The DNA for the CDR3 is TGTGCCAGCAGCCATGGGTTCCCGGGACAGTTGGGAGAGACCCAGTACTTC.

J is TRBJ2-1 and V is TRBV7-2; D might be TRBD2 (6 bases). The CDR3 sequence is 14 residues long. Germline lookup yields CDR1 SGHTA and CDR2 FQGNSA. Trimming took 5 bases from V and 2 from J, leaving 10 bases between them. CDR3 sequence: CASSPERAYNEQFF. In DNA, the CDR3 is TGTGCCAGCAGCCCCGAGCGGGCCTACAATGAGCAGTTCTTC.

The V call is TRBV7-9, the J call TRBJ2-7; 7 bases match TRBD1. CDR1 and CDR2 from the germline V gene are SEHNR and FQNEAQ (reference sequence). V dropped 3 bases and J dropped 2; count of bases not matched to a gene: 10. The CDR3 totals 16 residues. CDR3 sequence: CASSFHGTDQTYEQYF. DNA for the CDR3: TGTGCCAGCAGCTTTCATGGGACAGACCAGACCTACGAGCAGTACTTC. The variable domain in full, with the rest retrieved from reference TRBV7-9 and TRBJ2-7, is DTGVSQNPRHKITKRGQNVTFRCDPISEHNRLYWYRQTLGQGPEFLTYFQNEAQLEKSRLLSDRFSAERPKGSFSTLEIQRTEQGDSAMYLCASSFHGTDQTYEQYFGPGTRLTVT.

The genes are TRBV28 and TRBJ2-3, with D possibly matching TRBD1 (6 bases). CDR1 MDHEN and CDR2 SYDVKM come from the germline V gene. This CDR3 has 16 amino acids. Trimming pared 3 bases from V and 4 bases from J, leaving 17 bases between. CDR3 DNA sequence: TGTGCCAGCAGTTTTTTTTGGACAGCAGACGCAGATACGCAGTATTTT. Its translation is CASSFFWTADADTQYF.

V and J are TRBV27 and TRBJ2-3; the D is unclear. This CDR3 region has 13 residues. V was cut by 5 bases and J by 6 bases, with 12 bases left in between. Germline lookup yields CDR1 MNHEY and CDR2 SMNVEV (reference sequence). The CDR3 region has the DNA TGTGCCAGCAGTCTCTATCCGTCGGATACGCAGTATTTT. Translating it yields CASSLYPSDTQYF.